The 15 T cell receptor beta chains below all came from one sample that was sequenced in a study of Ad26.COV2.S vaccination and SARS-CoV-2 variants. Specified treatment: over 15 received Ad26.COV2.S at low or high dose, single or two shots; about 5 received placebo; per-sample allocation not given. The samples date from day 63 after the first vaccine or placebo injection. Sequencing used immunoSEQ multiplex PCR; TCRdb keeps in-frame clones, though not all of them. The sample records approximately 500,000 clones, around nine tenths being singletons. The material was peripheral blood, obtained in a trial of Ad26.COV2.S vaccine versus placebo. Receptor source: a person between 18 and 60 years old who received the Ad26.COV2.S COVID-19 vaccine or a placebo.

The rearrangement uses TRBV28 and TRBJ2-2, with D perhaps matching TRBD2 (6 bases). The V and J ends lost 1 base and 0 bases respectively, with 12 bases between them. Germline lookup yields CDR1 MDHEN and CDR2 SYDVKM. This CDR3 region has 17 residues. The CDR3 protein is CASSLSSWGANTGELFF. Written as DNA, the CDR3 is TGTGCCAGCAGTTTATCTAGTTGGGGGGCGAACACCGGGGAGCTGTTTTTT. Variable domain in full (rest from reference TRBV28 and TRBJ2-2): DVKVTQSSRYLVKRTGEKVFLECVQDMDHENMFWYRQDPGLGLRLIYFSYDVKMKEKGDIPEGYSVSREKKERFSLILESASTNQTSMYLCASSLSSWGANTGELFFGEGSRLTVL.

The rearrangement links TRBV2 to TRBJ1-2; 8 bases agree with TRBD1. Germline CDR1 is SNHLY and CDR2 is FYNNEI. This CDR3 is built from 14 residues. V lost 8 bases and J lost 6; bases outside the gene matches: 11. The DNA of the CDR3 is TGTGCCAGCCCTAAAGGCGCAGGGGGCCATGGCTACACCTTC. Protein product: CASPKGAGGHGYTF.

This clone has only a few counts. In DNA form, the CDR3 reads TGTGCCTGGATAAGGCGTAATAACTATGGCTACACCTTC. Its translation is CAWIRRNNYGYTF. The chain has TRBV30 and TRBJ1-2; unclear D gene. The V gene's germline CDR1 is GTSNPN and CDR2 SVGIG (reference sequence). V lost 4 bases to trimming and J lost 1 base, with 10 bases between them. The CDR3 totals 13 residues.

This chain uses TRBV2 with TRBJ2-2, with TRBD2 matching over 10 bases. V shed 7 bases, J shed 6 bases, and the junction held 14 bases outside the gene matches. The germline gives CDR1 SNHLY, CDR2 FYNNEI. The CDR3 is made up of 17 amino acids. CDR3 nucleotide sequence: TGTGCCAGCAAACGGTCTAGCGGGAGTTTAGTTCCCGGGGAGCTGTTTTTT. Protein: CASKRSSGSLVPGELFF.

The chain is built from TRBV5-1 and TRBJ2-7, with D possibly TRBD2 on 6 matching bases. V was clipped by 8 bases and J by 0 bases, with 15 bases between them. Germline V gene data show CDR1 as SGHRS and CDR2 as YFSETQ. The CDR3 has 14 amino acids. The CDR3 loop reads CASSGAGLSYEQYF. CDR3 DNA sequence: TGCGCCAGTTCTGGGGCGGGACTCTCCTACGAGCAGTACTTC.

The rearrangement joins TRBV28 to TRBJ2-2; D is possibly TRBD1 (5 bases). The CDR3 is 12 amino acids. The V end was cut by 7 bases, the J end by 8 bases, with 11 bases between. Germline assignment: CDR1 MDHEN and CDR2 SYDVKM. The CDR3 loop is CASTPPGGELFF. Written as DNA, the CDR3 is TGTGCCAGCACCCCTCCAGGGGGGGAGCTGTTTTTT. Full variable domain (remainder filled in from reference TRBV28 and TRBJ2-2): DVKVTQSSRYLVKRTGEKVFLECVQDMDHENMFWYRQDPGLGLRLIYFSYDVKMKEKGDIPEGYSVSREKKERFSLILESASTNQTSMYLCASTPPGGELFFGEGSRLTVL.

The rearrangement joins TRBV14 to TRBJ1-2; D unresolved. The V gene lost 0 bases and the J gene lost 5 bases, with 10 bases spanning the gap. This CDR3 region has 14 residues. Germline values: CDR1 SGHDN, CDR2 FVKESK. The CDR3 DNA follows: TGTGCCAGCAGCCAAGATCTGGTGCGATATGGCTACACCTTC. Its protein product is CASSQDLVRYGYTF.

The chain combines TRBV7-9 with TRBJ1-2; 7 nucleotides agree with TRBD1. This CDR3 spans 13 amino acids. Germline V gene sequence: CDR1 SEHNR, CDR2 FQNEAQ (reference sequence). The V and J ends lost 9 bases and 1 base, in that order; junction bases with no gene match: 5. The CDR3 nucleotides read TGTGCCAGTGGGACAGAGAGTAACTATGGCTACACCTTC. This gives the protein CASGTESNYGYTF. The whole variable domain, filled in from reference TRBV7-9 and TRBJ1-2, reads DTGVSQNPRHKITKRGQNVTFRCDPISEHNRLYWYRQTLGQGPEFLTYFQNEAQLEKSRLLSDRFSAERPKGSFSTLEIQRTEQGDSAMYLCASGTESNYGYTFGSGTRLTVV.

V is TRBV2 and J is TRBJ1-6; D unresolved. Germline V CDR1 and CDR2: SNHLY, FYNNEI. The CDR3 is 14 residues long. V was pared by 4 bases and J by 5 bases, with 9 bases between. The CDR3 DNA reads TGTGCCAGCAGTGCCGGACTCGATAATTCACCCCTCCACTTT. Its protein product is CASSAGLDNSPLHF.

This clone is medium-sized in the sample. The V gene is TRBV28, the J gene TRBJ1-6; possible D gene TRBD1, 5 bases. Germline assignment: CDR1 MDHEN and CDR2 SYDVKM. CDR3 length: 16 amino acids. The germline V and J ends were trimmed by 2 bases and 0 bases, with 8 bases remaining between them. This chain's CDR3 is CASSLTGRSYNSPLHF. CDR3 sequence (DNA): TGTGCCAGCAGTTTAACGGGACGCTCCTATAATTCACCCCTCCACTTT.

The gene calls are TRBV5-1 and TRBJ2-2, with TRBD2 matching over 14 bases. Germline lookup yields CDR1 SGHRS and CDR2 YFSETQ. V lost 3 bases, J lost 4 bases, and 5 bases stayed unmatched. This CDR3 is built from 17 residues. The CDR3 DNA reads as TGCGCCAGCAGCTCAAAGACTAGCGGGAGGGGCACCGGGGAGCTGTTTTTT. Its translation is CASSSKTSGRGTGELFF.

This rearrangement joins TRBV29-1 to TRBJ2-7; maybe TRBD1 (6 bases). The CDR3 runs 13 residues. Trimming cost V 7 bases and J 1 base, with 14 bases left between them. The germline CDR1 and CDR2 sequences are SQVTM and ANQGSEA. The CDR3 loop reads CSAGQWGSYEQYF. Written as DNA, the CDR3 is TGCAGCGCTGGACAGTGGGGTTCCTACGAGCAGTACTTC.

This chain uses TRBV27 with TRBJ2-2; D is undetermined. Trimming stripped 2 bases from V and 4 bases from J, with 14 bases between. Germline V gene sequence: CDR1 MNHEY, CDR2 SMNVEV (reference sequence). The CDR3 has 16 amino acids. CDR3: CASSLRGQNPTGELFF. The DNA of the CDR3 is TGTGCCAGCAGTTTACGTGGGCAGAACCCCACCGGGGAGCTGTTTTTT.

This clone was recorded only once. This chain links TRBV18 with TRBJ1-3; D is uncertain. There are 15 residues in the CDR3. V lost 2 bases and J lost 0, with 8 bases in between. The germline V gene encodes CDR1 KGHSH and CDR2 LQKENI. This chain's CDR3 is CASSPTGSSGNTIYF. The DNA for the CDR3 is TGTGCCAGCTCACCAACGGGTTCCTCTGGAAACACCATATATTTT.

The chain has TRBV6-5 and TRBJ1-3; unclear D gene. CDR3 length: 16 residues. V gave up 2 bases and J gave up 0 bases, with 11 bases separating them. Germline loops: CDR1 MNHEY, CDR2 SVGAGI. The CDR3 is CASSYRTGISGNTIYF. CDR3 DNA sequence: TGTGCCAGCAGTTACCGAACGGGGATCTCTGGAAACACCATATATTTT.